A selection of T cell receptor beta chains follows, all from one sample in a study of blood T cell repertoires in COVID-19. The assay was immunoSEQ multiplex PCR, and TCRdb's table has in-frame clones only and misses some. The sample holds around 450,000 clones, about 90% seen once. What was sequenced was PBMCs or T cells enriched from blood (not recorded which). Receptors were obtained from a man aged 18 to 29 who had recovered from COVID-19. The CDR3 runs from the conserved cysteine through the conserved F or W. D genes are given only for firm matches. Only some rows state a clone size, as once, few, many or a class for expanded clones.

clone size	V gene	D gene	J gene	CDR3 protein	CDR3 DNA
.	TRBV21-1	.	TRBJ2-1	CASSKVGWRFNEQFF	TGTGCCAGCAGCAAAGTTGGGTGGAGGTTCAATGAGCAGTTCTTC
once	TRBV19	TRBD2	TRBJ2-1	CASSIVPSGGVVEQFF	TGTGCCAGTAGTATAGTACCGAGCGGGGGGGTCGTTGAGCAGTTCTTC
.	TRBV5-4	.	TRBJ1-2	CASSWGMDIQYGYTF	TGTGCCAGCAGCTGGGGTATGGACATCCAATATGGCTACACCTTC
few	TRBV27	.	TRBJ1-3	CASKFRSGNTIYF	TGTGCCAGCAAATTTCGGTCTGGAAACACCATATATTTT
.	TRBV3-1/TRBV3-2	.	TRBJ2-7	CASSQGAFWTASYEQYF	TGTGCCAGCAGCCAGGGTGCGTTTTGGACAGCCTCCTACGAGCAGTACTTC
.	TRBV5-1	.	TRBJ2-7	CASSFQGRSYEQYF	TGCGCCAGCAGCTTCCAGGGGCGCTCCTACGAGCAGTACTTC
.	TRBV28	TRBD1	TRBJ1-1	CASSPHRGLGTEAFF	TGTGCCAGCAGTCCACACAGGGGGCTGGGCACTGAAGCTTTCTTT
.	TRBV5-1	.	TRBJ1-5	CASSLDGRGNQPQHF	TGCGCCAGCAGTTTAGACGGGAGAGGCAATCAGCCCCAGCATTTT
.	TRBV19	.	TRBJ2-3	CASNKDTSSTDTQYF	TGTGCCAGTAACAAGGACACATCTAGCACAGATACGCAGTATTTT
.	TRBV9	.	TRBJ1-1	CASSPYQGSTTEAFF	TGTGCCAGCAGTCCCTATCAGGGGTCGACCACTGAAGCTTTCTTT